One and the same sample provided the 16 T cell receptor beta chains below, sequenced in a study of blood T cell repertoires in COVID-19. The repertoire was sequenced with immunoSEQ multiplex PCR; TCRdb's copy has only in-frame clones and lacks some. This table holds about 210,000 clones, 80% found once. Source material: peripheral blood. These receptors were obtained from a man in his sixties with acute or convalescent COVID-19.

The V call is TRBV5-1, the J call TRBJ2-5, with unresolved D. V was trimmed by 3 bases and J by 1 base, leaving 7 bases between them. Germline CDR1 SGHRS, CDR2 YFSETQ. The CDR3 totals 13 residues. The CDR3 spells CASSSTPQETQYF. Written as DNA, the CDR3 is TGCGCCAGCAGCTCTACGCCCCAAGAGACCCAGTACTTC.

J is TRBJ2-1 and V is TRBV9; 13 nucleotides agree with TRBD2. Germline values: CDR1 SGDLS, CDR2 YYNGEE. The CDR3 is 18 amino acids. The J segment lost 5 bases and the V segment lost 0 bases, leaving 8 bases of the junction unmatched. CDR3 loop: CASSVVNWGLAGNNEQFF. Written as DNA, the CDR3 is TGTGCCAGCAGCGTAGTTAATTGGGGACTAGCGGGAAACAATGAGCAGTTCTTC. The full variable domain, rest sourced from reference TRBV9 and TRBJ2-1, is DSGVTQTPKHLITATGQRVTLRCSPRSGDLSVYWYQQSLDQGLQFLIQYYNGEERAKGNILERFSAQQFPDLHSELNLSSLELGDSALYFCASSVVNWGLAGNNEQFFGPGTRLTVL.

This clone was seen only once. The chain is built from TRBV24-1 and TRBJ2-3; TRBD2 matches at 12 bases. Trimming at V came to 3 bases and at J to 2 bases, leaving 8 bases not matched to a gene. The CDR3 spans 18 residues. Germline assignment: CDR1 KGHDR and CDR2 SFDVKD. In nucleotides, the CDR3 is TGTGCCACCAGTGATCGCACCGGGACTAGCGGGTACACAGATACGCAGTATTTT. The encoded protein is CATSDRTGTSGYTDTQYF.

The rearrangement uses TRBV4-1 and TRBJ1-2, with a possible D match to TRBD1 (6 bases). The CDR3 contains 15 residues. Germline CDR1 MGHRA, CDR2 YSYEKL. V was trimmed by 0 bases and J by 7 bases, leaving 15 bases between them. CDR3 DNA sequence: TGCGCCAGCAGCCAAGAGCCCTCAGGGGCTGGTGGCTACACCTTC. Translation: CASSQEPSGAGGYTF.

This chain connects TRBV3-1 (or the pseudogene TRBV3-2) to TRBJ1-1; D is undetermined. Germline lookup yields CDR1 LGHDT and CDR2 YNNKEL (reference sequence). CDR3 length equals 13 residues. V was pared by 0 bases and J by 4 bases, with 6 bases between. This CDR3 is CASSQDQVTEAFF. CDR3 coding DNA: TGTGCCAGCAGCCAAGATCAGGTCACTGAAGCTTTCTTT.

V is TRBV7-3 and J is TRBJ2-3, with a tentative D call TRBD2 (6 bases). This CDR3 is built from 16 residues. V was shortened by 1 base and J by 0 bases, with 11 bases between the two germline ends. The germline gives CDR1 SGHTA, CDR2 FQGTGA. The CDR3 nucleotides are TGTGCCAGCAGCTTAATCGCCGGGGGAAGCACAGATACGCAGTATTTT. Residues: CASSLIAGGSTDTQYF.

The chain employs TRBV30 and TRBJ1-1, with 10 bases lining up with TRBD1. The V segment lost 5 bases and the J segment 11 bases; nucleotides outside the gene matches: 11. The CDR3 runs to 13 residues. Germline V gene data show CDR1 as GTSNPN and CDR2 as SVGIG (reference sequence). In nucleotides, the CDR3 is TGTGCCTGGCGGACAGGGGGATTAGGGGTTGCTTTCTTT. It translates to CAWRTGGLGVAFF. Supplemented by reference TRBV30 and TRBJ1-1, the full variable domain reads SQTIHQWPATLVQPVGSPLSLECTVEGTSNPNLYWYRQAAGRGLQLLFYSVGIGQISSEVPQNLSASRPQDRQFILSSKKLLLSDSGFYLCAWRTGGLGVAFFGQGTRLTVV.

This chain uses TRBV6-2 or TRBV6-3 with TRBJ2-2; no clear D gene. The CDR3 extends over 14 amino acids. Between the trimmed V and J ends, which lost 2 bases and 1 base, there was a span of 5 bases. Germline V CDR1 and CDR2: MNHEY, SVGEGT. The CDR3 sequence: CASSYVRNTGELFF. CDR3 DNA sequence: TGTGCCAGCAGTTACGTCAGGAACACCGGGGAGCTGTTTTTT.

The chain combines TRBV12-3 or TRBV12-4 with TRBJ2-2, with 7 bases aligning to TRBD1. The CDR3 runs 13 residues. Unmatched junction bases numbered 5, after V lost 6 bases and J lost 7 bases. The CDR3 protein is CASREQGFGELFF. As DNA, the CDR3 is TGTGCCAGCAGAGAACAGGGGTTCGGGGAGCTGTTTTTT.

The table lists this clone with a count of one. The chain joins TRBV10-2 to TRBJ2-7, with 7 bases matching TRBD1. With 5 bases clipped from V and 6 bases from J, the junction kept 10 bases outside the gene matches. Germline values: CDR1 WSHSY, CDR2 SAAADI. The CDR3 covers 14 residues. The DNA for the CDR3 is TGCGCCAGCAGTCTAAACCCCGGGACAGTCGAGCAGTACTTC. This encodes CASSLNPGTVEQYF.

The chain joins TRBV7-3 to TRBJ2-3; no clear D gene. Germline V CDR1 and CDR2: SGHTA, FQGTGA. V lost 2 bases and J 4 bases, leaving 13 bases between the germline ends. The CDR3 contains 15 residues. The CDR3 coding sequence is TGTGCCAGCAGCTTACGTGGTGGTGGCTCAGATACGCAGTATTTT. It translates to CASSLRGGGSDTQYF.

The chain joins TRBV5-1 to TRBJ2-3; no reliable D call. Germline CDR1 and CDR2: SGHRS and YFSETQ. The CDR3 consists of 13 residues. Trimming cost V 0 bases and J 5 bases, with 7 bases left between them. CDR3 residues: CASSLASGDTQYF. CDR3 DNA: TGCGCCAGCAGCTTGGCGAGTGGAGATACGCAGTATTTT.

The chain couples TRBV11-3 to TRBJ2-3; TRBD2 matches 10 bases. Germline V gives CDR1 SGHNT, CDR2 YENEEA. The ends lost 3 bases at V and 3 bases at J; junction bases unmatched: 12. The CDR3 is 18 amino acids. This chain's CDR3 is CASSFGWIAGGVTDTQYF. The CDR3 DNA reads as TGTGCCAGCAGCTTTGGATGGATAGCGGGGGGAGTAACAGATACGCAGTATTTT.

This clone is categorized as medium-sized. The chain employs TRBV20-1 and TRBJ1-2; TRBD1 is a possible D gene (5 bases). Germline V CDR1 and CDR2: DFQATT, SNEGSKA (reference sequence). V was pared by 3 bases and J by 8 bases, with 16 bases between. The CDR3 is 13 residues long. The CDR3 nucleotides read TGCAGTGCTAGTGAGGGGCAGGGTCAGGGCTACACCTTC. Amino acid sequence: CSASEGQGQGYTF.

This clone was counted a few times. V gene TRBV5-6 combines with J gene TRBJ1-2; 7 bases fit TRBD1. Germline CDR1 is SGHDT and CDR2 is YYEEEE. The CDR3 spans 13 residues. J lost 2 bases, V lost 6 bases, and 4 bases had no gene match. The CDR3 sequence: CASNKGQNYGYTF. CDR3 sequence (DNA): TGTGCCAGCAACAAGGGACAGAACTATGGCTACACCTTC.

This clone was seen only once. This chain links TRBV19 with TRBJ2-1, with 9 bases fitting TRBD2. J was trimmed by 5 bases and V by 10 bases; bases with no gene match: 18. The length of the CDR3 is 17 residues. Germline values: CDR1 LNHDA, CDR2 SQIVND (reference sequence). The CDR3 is CATSRVAGDSRNNEQFF. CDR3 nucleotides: TGTGCCACCTCGAGAGTAGCGGGAGATTCGCGAAACAATGAGCAGTTCTTC.